This T cell receptor beta chain was sequenced for a study of response to subunit inactivated influenza vaccine. TCRdb itself ran the RT-PCR reads through MiXCR, one entry per CDR3 protein. The sample carries just under 550,000 distinct CDR3 sequences, around 21% recorded once. This sample also appeared in a second study, on T cells expressing NK-cell markers. Per that paper: cDNA encoding TCR beta was synthesized via 5'RACE template switching incorporating UMIs. Within the sequenced cohort of eight donors, seven exhibited HCMV seropositivity and one was seronegative.

The sequence was collected from a man in his forties or fifties who received an inactivated influenza vaccine. Sequenced material: CD4+ T cells sorted from PBMCs, taken approximately 12 days after vaccination.

CDR3 loop: CASSLLRTSSETQYF. CDR3 sequence (DNA): TGTGCCAGCAGCTTATTGAGGACTAGTTCCGAGACCCAGTACTTC. The chain recombines TRBV7-2 with TRBJ2-5, with 7 bases fitting TRBD2. Germline CDR1 and CDR2: SGHTA and FQGNSA. CDR3 length: 15 residues. V shed 2 bases, J shed 5 bases, and the junction held 8 bases outside the gene matches.